This T cell receptor (beta chain) is drawn from a study of beta chain features in type 1 diabetes. As concerns this clone: Its antigen remains unknown.

Points from the study as a whole: Naive, central memory and Treg TCRB repertoires appeared more alike in patients than in healthy donors. TCRB CDR3s were moderately but significantly shorter in Type 1 diabetes patients in all four CD4+ subsets.

The CDR3 is 13 amino acids. V was pared by 10 bases and J by 1 base, with 1 base of the junction left unmatched. Per the germline V gene, CDR1 is ENHRY and CDR2 is SYGVKD. Every bit of the isolated RNA underwent reverse transcription, so sequencing read expressed TCRB transcripts. Repertoires were generated with immunoSEQ multiplex PCR, while TCRdb's copy carries only in-frame clones and drops some. The data contain under 150,000 clones, approximately 10% of them singletons. The receptor was derived from a man between 25 and 39 years old with type 1 diabetes. Specimen: central memory CD4+ T cells from blood. V gene TRBV10-3 combines with J gene TRBJ2-2, with 9 bases fitting TRBD2. The DNA for the CDR3 is TGTGCCAGCGGGGGGGGGAACACCGGGGAGCTGTTTTTT. This encodes CASGGGNTGELFF.